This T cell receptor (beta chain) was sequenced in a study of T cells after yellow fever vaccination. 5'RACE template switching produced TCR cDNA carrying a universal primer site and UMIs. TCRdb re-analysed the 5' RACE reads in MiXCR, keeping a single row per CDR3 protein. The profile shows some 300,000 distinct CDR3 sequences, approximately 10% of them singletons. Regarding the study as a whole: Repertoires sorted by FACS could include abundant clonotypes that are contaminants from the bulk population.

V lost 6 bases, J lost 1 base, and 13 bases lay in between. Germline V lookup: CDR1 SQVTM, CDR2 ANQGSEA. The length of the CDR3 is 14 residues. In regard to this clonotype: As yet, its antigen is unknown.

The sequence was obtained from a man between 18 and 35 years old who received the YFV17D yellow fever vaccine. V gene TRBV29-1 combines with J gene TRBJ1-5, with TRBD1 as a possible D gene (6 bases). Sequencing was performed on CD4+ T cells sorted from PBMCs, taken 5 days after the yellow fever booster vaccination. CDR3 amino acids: CSVKQGGSNQPQHF. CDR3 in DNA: TGCAGCGTGAAACAGGGTGGGAGCAATCAGCCCCAGCATTTT.